The next 18 T cell receptor beta chains were all read from a single sample in a study of beta chain features in type 1 diabetes (dated by TCRdb to 2016 to 2018). To prepare the library, the immunoSEQ multiplex PCR assay was applied. All of the isolated RNA was reverse transcribed with the High Capacity cDNA Reverse Transcription Kit, so expressed TCRB transcripts were sequenced. Held by TCRdb, this immuneACCESS table contains in-frame sequences only and omits some clones. Under half of the omission traces to an unresolved V gene where checked; the cause of the rest is unknown. This sample has some 410,000 clones in its table, and 10% to 12% of those were observed once. Approximately 0.045% of the sample comes from the top ten. The sequenced sample was naive CD4+ T cells from blood. This specimen's cell subset or site label, per the study, means: true naive CD4+ T cells. These receptors were taken from a woman aged 18-29 years in good health.

This clone has just a few counts. The chain links TRBV4-1 to TRBJ2-5; D remains ambiguous. The germline V gene has CDR1 MGHRA and CDR2 YSYEKL. The CDR3 extends over 16 amino acids. The V and J ends lost 1 base and 0 bases respectively, with 12 bases between them. The CDR3 bases are TGCGCCAGCAGCCAAGTCTTACAGCCGAACCAAGAGACCCAGTACTTC. It translates to CASSQVLQPNQETQYF.

The V gene is TRBV7-2, the J gene TRBJ2-1; D is perhaps TRBD2 (5 bases). The V gene lost 0 bases and the J gene lost 6 bases, with 15 bases spanning the gap. The CDR3 totals 16 residues. Germline V lookup: CDR1 SGHTA, CDR2 FQGNSA. The CDR3 is CASSLAAGGYGNEQFF. DNA of the CDR3: TGTGCCAGCAGCTTAGCCGCGGGCGGATACGGCAATGAGCAGTTCTTC.

This clone has a count of ten or more. The rearrangement joins TRBV9 to TRBJ2-4; D tentatively reads TRBD1 or TRBD2 (5 bases each). CDR3 length: 14 amino acids. V lost 4 bases to trimming and J lost 2 bases, with 10 bases between them. Germline V gene sequence: CDR1 SGDLS, CDR2 YYNGEE. In DNA form, the CDR3 reads TGTGCCAGCAGCCGAGGGGAATCCAAAAACATTCAGTACTTC. Translating it yields CASSRGESKNIQYF.

The table lists this clone with a few counts. The V and J genes are TRBV7-2 and TRBJ2-2; no definite D call. V dropped 7 bases and J dropped 5 bases, with 17 bases sitting between them. This CDR3 comprises 15 residues. Germline V gene sequence: CDR1 SGHTA, CDR2 FQGNSA. CDR3: CASTPSAFSTGELFF. In nucleotides, the CDR3 is TGTGCCAGCACCCCATCCGCGTTCTCTACCGGGGAGCTGTTTTTT.

This chain links TRBV29-1 with TRBJ2-7; TRBD1 might be the D (5 bases). V was clipped by 4 bases and J by 8 bases, with 15 bases between them. The CDR3 extends over 12 amino acids. CDR1 is SQVTM and CDR2 is ANQGSEA in the germline V gene. The CDR3 is CSVGPDSSQQYF. The CDR3 region has the DNA TGCAGCGTTGGGCCCGACAGTTCACAGCAGTACTTC.

The gene calls are TRBV27 and TRBJ2-4; D remains unclear. Trimming left V 5 bases short and J 5 bases short, with 13 bases between. The germline gives CDR1 MNHEY, CDR2 SMNVEV (reference sequence). The CDR3 consists of 14 residues. CDR3 sequence: CASSPAPVENIQYF. The CDR3 region has the DNA TGTGCCAGCAGTCCCGCGCCAGTGGAAAACATTCAGTACTTC.

This clone was detected only a few times. The chain joins TRBV4-1 to TRBJ2-7, with D unclear. Germline V CDR1 and CDR2: MGHRA, YSYEKL. The CDR3 runs to 13 residues. V lost 0 bases and J 4 bases, leaving 7 bases between the germline ends. CDR3: CASSQEPGYEQYV. CDR3 nucleotide sequence: TGCGCCAGCAGCCAAGAGCCAGGATACGAGCAGTACGTC.

This clone was counted only a few times. This sequence joins TRBV7-8 and TRBJ1-2; D might be TRBD1 (5 bases). The CDR3 runs to 15 residues. V lost 4 bases and J lost 0, with 12 bases in between. Germline loops: CDR1 SGHVS, CDR2 FQNEAQ. CDR3 sequence reads: CASSSRVISNYGYTF. The CDR3 nucleotides are TGTGCCAGCAGCTCCAGGGTTATCTCTAACTATGGCTACACCTTC.

The J gene is TRBJ2-7, the V gene TRBV10-3; D might be TRBD2 (6 bases). Germline loops: CDR1 ENHRY, CDR2 SYGVKD. Trimming took off 4 bases at V and 1 base at J, with 11 bases between the two ends. The length of the CDR3 is 14 residues. The CDR3 loop is CAISVGGGSYEQYF. The CDR3 DNA follows: TGTGCCATCAGTGTTGGGGGAGGATCCTACGAGCAGTACTTC.

The sample holds a few counts of this clone. This chain connects TRBV4-2 to TRBJ2-3, with D perhaps matching TRBD1 (5 bases). Trimming left V 3 bases short and J 6 bases short, with 10 bases between. In germline, CDR1 is LGHNA, CDR2 YNFKEQ. This CDR3 has 13 amino acids. The CDR3: CASSQAAGDTQYF. As DNA, the CDR3 is TGTGCCAGCAGCCAGGCTGCAGGGGATACGCAGTATTTT.

In nucleotides, the CDR3 is TGTGCCAGCAGCTTACGTCCCGGGGGAAGGGCATACGAGCAGTACTTC. Protein: CASSLRPGGRAYEQYF. The genes are TRBV7-2 and TRBJ2-7; a possible D gene is TRBD2 (6 bases). The V end lost 2 bases, the J end lost 4 bases, and 18 bases lay between the germline ends. This CDR3 has 16 residues. The V gene's germline CDR1 is SGHTA and CDR2 FQGNSA. The full variable domain, in which reference TRBV7-2 and TRBJ2-7 provide the parts outside the CDR3, is GAGVSQSPSNKVTEKGKDVELRCDPISGHTALYWYRQSLGQGLEFLIYFQGNSAPDKSGLPSDRFSAERTGGSVSTLTIQRTQQEDSAVYLCASSLRPGGRAYEQYFGPGTRLTVT.

V is TRBV7-3 and J is TRBJ2-3; D not certain. The CDR3 is 13 residues long. V shed 2 bases and J shed 6 bases, with 9 bases lying between them. CDR1 and CDR2 (germline): SGHTA, FQGTGA. The CDR3 nucleotides are TGTGCCAGCAGCTTAGCCACAGTTGATACGCAGTATTTT. This codes for CASSLATVDTQYF.

The chain recombines TRBV30 with TRBJ2-4, with D maybe TRBD2 (7 bases). Per the germline V gene, CDR1 is GTSNPN and CDR2 is SVGIG (reference sequence). The V end was cut by 0 bases, the J end by 12 bases, with 18 bases between. The CDR3 is made up of 14 amino acids. CDR3 amino acids: CAWSVRGALARQYF. DNA of the CDR3: TGTGCCTGGAGTGTACGGGGGGCTCTGGCTCGTCAGTACTTC.

This clone was seen more than once but under ten times. The J gene is TRBJ2-7, the V gene TRBV7-9; D perhaps matches TRBD2 (5 bases). Germline V gene data show CDR1 as SEHNR and CDR2 as FQNEAQ (reference sequence). This CDR3 is built from 13 residues. V was shortened by 5 bases and J by 3 bases, with 11 bases between the two germline ends. In DNA, the CDR3 is TGTGCCAGCAGCCGTGGACTGTTCTACGAGCAGTACGTC. Its translation: CASSRGLFYEQYV.

Only a few counts were recorded for this clone. This sample includes further DNA sequences coding for the same CDR3. This chain connects TRBV14 to TRBJ2-3; the D is unclear. CDR1 and CDR2 from the germline V gene are SGHDN and FVKESK. The CDR3 has 12 amino acids. V shed 1 base and J shed 5 bases, with 4 bases lying between them. CDR3 DNA sequence: TGTGCCAGCAGCCAAGTTCGAGATACGCAGTATTTT. Its translation is CASSQVRDTQYF.

There are a few counts of this clone. The chain combines TRBV7-3 with TRBJ1-2; 8 bases map to TRBD1. The CDR3 sequence is 14 residues long. Per the germline V gene, CDR1 is SGHTA and CDR2 is FQGTGA. J gave up 3 bases and V 8 bases, and 8 bases lay outside the gene matches. The CDR3 loop is CASASGTGDYGYTF. In nucleotides, the CDR3 is TGTGCCAGCGCATCCGGGACAGGAGACTATGGCTACACCTTC. Full variable domain (rest looked up from reference TRBV7-3 and TRBJ1-2): GAGVSQTPSNKVTEKGKYVELRCDPISGHTALYWYRQSLGQGPEFLIYFQGTGAADDSGLPNDRFFAVRPEGSVSTLKIQRTERGDSAVYLCASASGTGDYGYTFGSGTRLTVV.

This clone was seen a handful of times. CDR3 sequence: CASSHQRVRQETQYF. For the CDR3, the DNA is TGTGCCAGCAGCCACCAGCGGGTCCGACAAGAGACCCAGTACTTC. J is TRBJ2-5 and V is TRBV14, with a tentative D call TRBD2 (6 bases). This CDR3 contains 15 residues. The germline CDR1 and CDR2 sequences are SGHDN and FVKESK. The V gene lost 3 bases and the J gene lost 2 bases, with 13 bases spanning the gap.

This clone has more than one count but fewer than ten. The chain joins TRBV19 to TRBJ2-7, with TRBD2 identical over 10 bases. The ends lost 4 bases at V and 4 bases at J; junction bases unmatched: 1. The germline gives CDR1 LNHDA, CDR2 SQIVND (reference sequence). The CDR3 is 13 amino acids. CDR3 nucleotide sequence: TGTGCCAGTAGTACGGGACTAGCGTACGAGCAGTACTTC. This sequence encodes CASSTGLAYEQYF.